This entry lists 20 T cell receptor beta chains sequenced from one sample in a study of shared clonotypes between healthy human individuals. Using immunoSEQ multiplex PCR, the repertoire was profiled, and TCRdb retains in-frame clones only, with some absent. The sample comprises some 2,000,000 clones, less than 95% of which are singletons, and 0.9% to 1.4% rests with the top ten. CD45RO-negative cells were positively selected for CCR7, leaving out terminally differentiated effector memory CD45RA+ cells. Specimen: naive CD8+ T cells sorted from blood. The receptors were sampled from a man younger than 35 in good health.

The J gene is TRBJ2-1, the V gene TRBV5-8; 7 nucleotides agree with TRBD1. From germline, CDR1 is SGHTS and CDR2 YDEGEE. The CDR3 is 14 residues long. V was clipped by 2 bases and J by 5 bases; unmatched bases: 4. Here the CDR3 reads CASSFWDSNNEQFF. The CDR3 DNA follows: TGTGCCAGCAGCTTCTGGGACAGTAACAATGAGCAGTTCTTC.

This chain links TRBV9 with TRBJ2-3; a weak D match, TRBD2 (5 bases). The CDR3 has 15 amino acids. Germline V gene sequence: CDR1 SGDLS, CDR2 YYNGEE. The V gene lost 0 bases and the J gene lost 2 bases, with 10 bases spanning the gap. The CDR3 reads CASSVGLDSTDTQYF. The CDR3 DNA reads TGTGCCAGCAGCGTAGGCCTGGACTCCACAGATACGCAGTATTTT.

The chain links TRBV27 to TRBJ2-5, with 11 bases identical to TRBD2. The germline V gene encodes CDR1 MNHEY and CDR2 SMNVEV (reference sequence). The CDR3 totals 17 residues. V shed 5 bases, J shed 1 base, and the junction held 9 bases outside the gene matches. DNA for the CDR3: TGTGCCAGCAGTCCTGACAGACTAGCGGGGCCCCAAGAGACCCAGTACTTC. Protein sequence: CASSPDRLAGPQETQYF.

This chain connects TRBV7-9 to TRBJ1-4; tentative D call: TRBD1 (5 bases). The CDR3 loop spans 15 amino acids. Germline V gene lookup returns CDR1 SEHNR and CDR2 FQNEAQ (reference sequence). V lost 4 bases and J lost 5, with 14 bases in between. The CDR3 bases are TGTGCCAGCAGCTCCGCCATTCCAGGGAATGAAAAACTGTTTTTT. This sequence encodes CASSSAIPGNEKLFF. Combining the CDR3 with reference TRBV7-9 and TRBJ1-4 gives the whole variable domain DTGVSQNPRHKITKRGQNVTFRCDPISEHNRLYWYRQTLGQGPEFLTYFQNEAQLEKSRLLSDRFSAERPKGSFSTLEIQRTEQGDSAMYLCASSSAIPGNEKLFFGSGTQLSVL.

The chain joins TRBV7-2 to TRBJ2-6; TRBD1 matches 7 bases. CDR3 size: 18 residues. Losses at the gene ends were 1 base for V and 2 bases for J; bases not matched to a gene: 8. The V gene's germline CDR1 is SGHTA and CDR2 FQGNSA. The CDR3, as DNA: TGTGCCAGCAGCTTAGGACCATGGACAGGTCCTGGGGCCAACGTCCTGACTTTC. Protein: CASSLGPWTGPGANVLTF.

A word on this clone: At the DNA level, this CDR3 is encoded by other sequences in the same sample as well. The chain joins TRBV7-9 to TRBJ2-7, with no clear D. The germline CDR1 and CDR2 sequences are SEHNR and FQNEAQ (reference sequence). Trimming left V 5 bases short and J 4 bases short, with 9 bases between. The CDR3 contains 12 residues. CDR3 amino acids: CASSPNSYEQYF. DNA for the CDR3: TGTGCCAGCAGCCCGAACAGTTACGAGCAGTACTTC.

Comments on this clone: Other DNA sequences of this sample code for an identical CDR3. In DNA, the CDR3 is TGTGCCAGCAGCTTAGGGCTAGCGGGATACAATGAGCAGTTCTTC. Its translation is CASSLGLAGYNEQFF. The J gene is TRBJ2-1, the V gene TRBV7-2; 9 positions agree with TRBD2. V was pared by 1 base and J by 4 bases, with 2 bases of the junction left unmatched. The CDR3 covers 15 residues. Looked up from germline, CDR1 is SGHTA and CDR2 is FQGNSA.

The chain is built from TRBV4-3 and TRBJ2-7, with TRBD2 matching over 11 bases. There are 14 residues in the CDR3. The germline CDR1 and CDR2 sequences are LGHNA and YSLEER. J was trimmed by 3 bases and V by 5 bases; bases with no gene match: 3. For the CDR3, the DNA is TGCGCCAGCAGCTTTGGACTAGCGGGCTACGAGCAGTACTTC. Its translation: CASSFGLAGYEQYF.

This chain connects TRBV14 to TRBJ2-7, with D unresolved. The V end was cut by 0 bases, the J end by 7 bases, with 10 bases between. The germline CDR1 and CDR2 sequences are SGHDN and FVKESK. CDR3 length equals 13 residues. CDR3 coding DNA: TGTGCCAGCAGCCAAGAGGCTGGGATGGAGCAGTACTTC. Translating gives CASSQEAGMEQYF.

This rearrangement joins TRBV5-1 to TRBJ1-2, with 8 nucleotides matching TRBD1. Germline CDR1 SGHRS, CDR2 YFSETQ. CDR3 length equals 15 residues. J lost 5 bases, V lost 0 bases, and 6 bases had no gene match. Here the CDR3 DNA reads TGCGCCAGCAGCTTGGCGAGTCAGGGGGCTTATGGCTACACCTTC. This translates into CASSLASQGAYGYTF.

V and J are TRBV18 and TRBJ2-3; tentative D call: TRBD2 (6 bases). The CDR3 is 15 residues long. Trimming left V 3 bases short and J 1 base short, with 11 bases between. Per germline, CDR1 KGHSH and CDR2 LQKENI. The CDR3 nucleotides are TGTGCCAGCTCACCCGGAGGGCCTCGCACAGATACGCAGTATTTT. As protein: CASSPGGPRTDTQYF.

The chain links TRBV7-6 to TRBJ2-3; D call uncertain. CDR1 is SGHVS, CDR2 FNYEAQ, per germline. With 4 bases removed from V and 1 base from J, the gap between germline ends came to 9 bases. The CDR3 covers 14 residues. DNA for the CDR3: TGTGCCAGCAGCTCTTTTGGGGGCACAGATACGCAGTATTTT. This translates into CASSSFGGTDTQYF.

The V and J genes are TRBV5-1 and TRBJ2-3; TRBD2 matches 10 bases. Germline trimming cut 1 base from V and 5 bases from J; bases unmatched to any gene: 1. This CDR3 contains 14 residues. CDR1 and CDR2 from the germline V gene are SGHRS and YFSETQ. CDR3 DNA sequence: TGCGCCAGCAGCTTGACTAGCGGGGTAGATACGCAGTATTTT. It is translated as CASSLTSGVDTQYF. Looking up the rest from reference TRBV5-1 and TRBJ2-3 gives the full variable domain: KAGVTQTPRYLIKTRGQQVTLSCSPISGHRSVSWYQQTPGQGLQFLFEYFSETQRNKGNFPGRFSGRQFSNSRSEMNVSTLELGDSALYLCASSLTSGVDTQYFGPGTRLTVL.

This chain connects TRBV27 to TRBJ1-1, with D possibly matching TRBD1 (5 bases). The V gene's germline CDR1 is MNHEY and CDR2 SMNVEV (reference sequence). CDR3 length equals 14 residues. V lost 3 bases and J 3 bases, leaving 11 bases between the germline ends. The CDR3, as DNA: TGTGCCAGCAGTTTGGGGGGTACGGACACTGAAGCTTTCTTT. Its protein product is CASSLGGTDTEAFF.

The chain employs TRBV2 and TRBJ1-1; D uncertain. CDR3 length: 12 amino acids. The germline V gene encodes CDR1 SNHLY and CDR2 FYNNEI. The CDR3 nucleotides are TGTGCTACTACTGGTTTGAACACTGAAGCTTTCTTT. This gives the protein CATTGLNTEAFF.

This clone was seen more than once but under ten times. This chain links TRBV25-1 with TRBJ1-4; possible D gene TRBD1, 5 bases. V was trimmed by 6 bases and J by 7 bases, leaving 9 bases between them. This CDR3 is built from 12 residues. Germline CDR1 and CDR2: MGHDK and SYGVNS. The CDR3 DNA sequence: TGTGCCAGCAGCGATAGGGGTGAAAAACTGTTTTTT. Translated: CASSDRGEKLFF.

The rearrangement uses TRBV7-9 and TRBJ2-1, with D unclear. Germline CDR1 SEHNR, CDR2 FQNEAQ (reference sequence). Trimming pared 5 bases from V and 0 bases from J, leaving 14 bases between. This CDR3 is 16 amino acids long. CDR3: CASSQGSETSYNEQFF. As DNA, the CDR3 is TGTGCCAGCAGCCAAGGGTCTGAGACCTCCTACAATGAGCAGTTCTTC.

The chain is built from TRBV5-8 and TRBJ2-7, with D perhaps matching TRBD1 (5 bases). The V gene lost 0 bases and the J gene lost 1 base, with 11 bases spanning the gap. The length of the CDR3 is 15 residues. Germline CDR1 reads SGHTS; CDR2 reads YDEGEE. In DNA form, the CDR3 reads TGTGCCAGCAGCTTGGTCCCGGACACTTCCTACGAGCAGTACTTC. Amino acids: CASSLVPDTSYEQYF.

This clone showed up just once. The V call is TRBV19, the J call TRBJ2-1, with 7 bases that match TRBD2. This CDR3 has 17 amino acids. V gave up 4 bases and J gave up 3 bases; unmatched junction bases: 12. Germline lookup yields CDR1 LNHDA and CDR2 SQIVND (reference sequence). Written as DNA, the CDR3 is TGTGCCAGTAGTACCCTTATGGCGGGAGACAACTACAATGAGCAGTTCTTC. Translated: CASSTLMAGDNYNEQFF.

The CDR3 bases are TGCGCCAGCAGCCAACTACAGACGACAGGGGTAGGAAACACCATATATTTT. This encodes CASSQLQTTGVGNTIYF. The chain carries TRBV4-1 and TRBJ1-3, with 8 bases fitting TRBD1. The CDR3 loop spans 17 amino acids. In germline, CDR1 is MGHRA, CDR2 YSYEKL. V shed 2 bases and J 4 bases; nucleotides not matched to a gene: 10.